Below, 26 T cell receptor beta chains from the same sample are listed, as sequenced in a study of blood T cells in healthy people across ages. A sample-barcoded 5' primer and a J-beta primer mix were used in a second PCR of about 7 to 11 cycles. Via MiXCR, TCRdb re-called the 5' RACE reads, giving one row per CDR3 protein. The data hold around 900,000 distinct CDR3 sequences, with more than 25% observed a single time. Sequences were obtained from blood. The origin of the receptors is a woman of 80 years or more in good health.

The rearrangement joins TRBV2 to TRBJ2-2, with D perhaps TRBD1 (6 bases). The germline V gene encodes CDR1 SNHLY and CDR2 FYNNEI. V was clipped by 6 bases and J by 0 bases, with 11 bases between them. The CDR3 sequence is 15 residues long. The CDR3 coding sequence is TGTGCCAGCAGAAAAGGACAGACGAACACCGGGGAGCTGTTTTTT. Its translation is CASRKGQTNTGELFF.

Comments on this clonotype: This may come from a read error, since a much larger clone is one base off. V usage is TRBV12-3 or TRBV12-4 and J usage is TRBJ2-4; 13 positions agree with TRBD2. The end of the DNA aligns better with TRBJ2-7, so the J call may be wrong. The CDR3 has 14 amino acids. As DNA, the CDR3 is TGTGCCAGCAGTACTAGCGGGGGGGTCTACGAGCAGTACTTC. Protein sequence: CASSTSGGVYEQYF.

This clonotype was seen a handful of times. The V gene is TRBV28, the J gene TRBJ1-5; 7 bases map to TRBD1. Germline CDR1 and CDR2: MDHEN and SYDVKM. The CDR3 length is 12 residues. The junction had 7 bases not matched to a gene; V was cut back by 6 bases and J by 11 bases. The CDR3 DNA is TGTGCCAGCAGGACAGGGAGCATAGCCCAGCATTTT. Residues: CASRTGSIAQHF.

This clonotype was recorded many times. The CDR3: CSAHRTSGAPGETQYF. CDR3 nucleotide sequence: TGCAGTGCACACAGGACTAGCGGGGCCCCGGGAGAGACCCAGTACTTC. This chain joins TRBV20-1 and TRBJ2-5; TRBD2 matches at 12 bases. CDR1 and CDR2 from the germline V gene are DFQATT and SNEGSKA (reference sequence). This CDR3 has 16 residues. Trimming removed 6 bases from V and 4 bases from J; junction bases left unmatched: 12.

This clonotype was counted a few times. The chain has TRBV6-4 and TRBJ2-3; D is possibly TRBD1 or TRBD2 (5 bases each). This CDR3 comprises 13 residues. Trimming removed 1 base from V and 4 bases from J, with 6 bases in between. Looked up from germline, CDR1 is MRHNA and CDR2 is SNTAGT. CDR3 residues: CASSDWGSDTQYF. DNA for the CDR3: TGTGCCAGCAGTGACTGGGGGTCAGATACGCAGTATTTT.

The chain recombines TRBV5-5 with TRBJ1-4; 7 nucleotides align to TRBD1. This CDR3 has 14 residues. The J segment lost 3 bases and the V segment lost 4 bases, leaving 3 bases of the junction unmatched. Germline V CDR1 and CDR2: SGHKS, YYEKEE (reference sequence). The CDR3, as DNA: TGTGCCAGCAGCCCAGACAGGGCTAATGAAAAACTGTTTTTT. This sequence encodes CASSPDRANEKLFF.

Many counts were recorded for this clonotype. The chain has TRBV28 and TRBJ2-3; 14 bases line up with TRBD2. The V segment lost 6 bases and the J segment 2 bases; nucleotides outside the gene matches: 10. This CDR3 contains 18 residues. Germline lookup yields CDR1 MDHEN and CDR2 SYDVKM. The CDR3 DNA is TGTGCCAGCAGCCCAGGGGGACTAGCGGGGGTGTTCACAGATACGCAGTATTTT. Its translation is CASSPGGLAGVFTDTQYF.

This clonotype was counted many times. V usage is TRBV6-1 and J usage is TRBJ2-2, with 14 bases matching TRBD2. V lost 4 bases, J lost 0 bases, and 7 bases stayed unmatched. This CDR3 spans 19 amino acids. Per germline, CDR1 MNHNS and CDR2 SASEGT. The CDR3, as DNA: TGTGCCAGCAGTGGAGGAGGACTAGCGGGGGGCGCGAACACCGGGGAGCTGTTTTTT. Translation gives CASSGGGLAGGANTGELFF.

Details on this clonotype: Since a much larger clone is just one base distant, this may be a read error. The J gene is TRBJ2-1, the V gene TRBV3-1, with 9 bases that match TRBD1. In germline, CDR1 is LGHDT, CDR2 YNNKEL (reference sequence). The CDR3 extends over 16 amino acids. The CDR3 DNA follows: TGTGCCGGCAGTGCCCCCGGGACAGGGTTGGACAATGAGCAGTTCTTC. This encodes CAGSAPGTGLDNEQFF.

In this sample, this clonotype turned up many times. CDR3 in amino acids: CASSQRLAGIDTQYF. DNA for the CDR3: TGTGCCAGCAGCCAACGACTAGCGGGAATAGATACGCAGTATTTT. V and J are TRBV11-2 and TRBJ2-3; 11 nucleotides align to TRBD2. V was clipped by 5 bases and J by 5 bases; unmatched bases: 6. Germline values: CDR1 SGHAT, CDR2 FQNNGV. CDR3 length: 15 residues.

Turning to this clonotype: A much more abundant neighbour one base away suggests this may be a read error. The V call is TRBV15, the J call TRBJ2-5; 9 nucleotides align to TRBD1. This CDR3 region has 16 residues. Germline values: CDR1 LNHNV, CDR2 YYDKDF (reference sequence). V dropped 0 bases and J dropped 5; count of bases not matched to a gene: 7. This CDR3 is CATSRETGTGRETQYF. CDR3 sequence (DNA): TGTGCCACCAGCAGAGAGACAGGGACAGGGAGGGAGACCCAGTACTTC.

The chain links TRBV20-1 to TRBJ2-5; 7 bases fit TRBD2. Trimming took 1 base from V and 6 from J; bases not matched to a gene: 2. The CDR3 has 12 residues. The germline V gene encodes CDR1 DFQATT and CDR2 SNEGSKA (reference sequence). CDR3 protein: CSARGEGKTQYF. CDR3 in DNA: TGCAGTGCTAGAGGGGAGGGGAAGACCCAGTACTTC.

This clonotype has just one count. A clone one base away is much larger, so this may be a read error. This chain joins TRBV25-1 and TRBJ2-1, with D tentatively TRBD2 (7 bases). The germline gives CDR1 MGHDK, CDR2 SYGVNS. The CDR3 contains 16 residues. CDR3 sequence: CASSGASGGRYNERFF. In DNA form, the CDR3 reads TGTGCCAGCAGTGGAGCCTCCGGGGGGCGCTACAATGAGCGGTTCTTC.

Many counts were recorded for this clonotype. V gene TRBV4-3 combines with J gene TRBJ2-7; 7 nucleotides match TRBD1. In germline, CDR1 is LGHNA, CDR2 YSLEER. This CDR3 is built from 15 residues. V was pared by 0 bases and J by 4 bases, with 6 bases of the junction left unmatched. The CDR3 nucleotides are TGCGCCAGCAGCCAAGATGTCGGCAGGGGGTACGAGCAGTACTTC. Its translation is CASSQDVGRGYEQYF.

This clonotype occurred many times. The chain employs TRBV20-1 and TRBJ2-5; tentative D call: TRBD1 (6 bases). The germline CDR1 and CDR2 sequences are DFQATT and SNEGSKA (reference sequence). This CDR3 contains 13 residues. V lost 4 bases, J lost 3 bases, and 12 bases lay in between. DNA for the CDR3: TGCAGTGCTAATAAACAGGGAAAAGAGACCCAGTACTTC. Amino acids: CSANKQGKETQYF.

The DNA for the CDR3 is TGTGCCAGCAGCAAGGGGACTAGCGGTCCCCACGAGCAGTACTTC. This gives the protein CASSKGTSGPHEQYF. The V call is TRBV7-9, the J call TRBJ2-7; 11 positions agree with TRBD2. Per germline, CDR1 SEHNR and CDR2 FQNEAQ (reference sequence). V shed 5 bases and J 5 bases; nucleotides not matched to a gene: 8. The CDR3 is made up of 15 amino acids.

This clonotype was picked up a small number of times. This chain uses TRBV27 with TRBJ1-4; D not resolved. Trimming shortened V by 8 bases and J by 2 bases, and 9 bases separated the two germline ends. CDR1 is MNHEY, CDR2 SMNVEV, per germline (reference sequence). The CDR3 is 13 residues long. The CDR3 region is CASRGWTNEKLFF. In DNA, the CDR3 is TGTGCCAGCCGAGGGTGGACTAATGAAAAACTGTTTTTT.

This chain connects TRBV18 to TRBJ2-3; D might be TRBD1 (5 bases). From germline, CDR1 is KGHSH and CDR2 LQKENI. Trimming removed 3 bases from V and 3 bases from J, with 10 bases in between. The CDR3 has 14 amino acids. This CDR3 reads CASSPGHTTDTQYF. The DNA for the CDR3 is TGTGCCAGCTCACCCGGACATACGACAGATACGCAGTATTTT. The entire variable domain, with the rest obtained from reference TRBV18 and TRBJ2-3, is as follows: NAGVMQNPRHLVRRRGQEARLRCSPMKGHSHVYWYRQLPEEGLKFMVYLQKENIIDESGMPKERFSAEFPKEGPSILRIQQVVRGDSAAYFCASSPGHTTDTQYFGPGTRLTVL.

The chain employs TRBV5-1 and TRBJ2-3; TRBD1 or TRBD2 may be the D gene (5 bases each). Trimming removed 0 bases from V and 5 bases from J, with 13 bases in between. Per the germline V gene, CDR1 is SGHRS and CDR2 is YFSETQ. This CDR3 has 15 residues. CDR3 DNA sequence: TGCGCCAGCAGCTTGGTGGCAGGGACGGTAGATACGCAGTATTTT. Translated, it gives CASSLVAGTVDTQYF. Full variable domain (rest looked up from reference TRBV5-1 and TRBJ2-3): KAGVTQTPRYLIKTRGQQVTLSCSPISGHRSVSWYQQTPGQGLQFLFEYFSETQRNKGNFPGRFSGRQFSNSRSEMNVSTLELGDSALYLCASSLVAGTVDTQYFGPGTRLTVL.

Concerning this clonotype itself: Being one base from a much bigger clone, this may be a read error. The V gene is TRBV20-1, the J gene TRBJ2-3, with 14 bases that match TRBD2. This CDR3 region has 18 residues. CDR1 DFQATT and CDR2 SNEGSKA come from the germline V gene (reference sequence). The chain's CDR3 is CSAGEVGLAGGRTDTQYF. As DNA, the CDR3 is TGCAGTGCTGGAGAAGTAGGACTAGCGGGGGGCCGCACAGATACGCAGTATTTT.

Notes on this clonotype: A much larger clone is a single base away; this may be a read error. The chain recombines TRBV6-2 or TRBV6-3 with TRBJ1-2, with D uncertain. The V gene's germline CDR1 is MNHEY and CDR2 SVGEGT. The length of the CDR3 is 12 residues. CDR3 in DNA: TGTGCCAGCGCCGACACTAACTATAGCTACACCTTC. The encoded protein is CASADTNYSYTF.

Ten or more counts support this clonotype. The chain has TRBV7-9 and TRBJ2-7; possibly TRBD2 for D (5 bases). The germline V and J ends were trimmed by 5 bases and 4 bases, with 21 bases remaining between them. This CDR3 has 16 amino acids. CDR1 and CDR2 from the germline V gene are SEHNR and FQNEAQ (reference sequence). The CDR3 here is CASSPKMWASGYEQYF. CDR3 bases: TGTGCCAGCAGCCCCAAGATGTGGGCGTCGGGGTACGAGCAGTACTTC.

Of note for this clonotype: This could be a read error, since a much larger clone is one nucleotide away. The gene calls are TRBV27 and TRBJ2-3, with a weak D call TRBD1 (5 bases). Germline lookup yields CDR1 MNHEY and CDR2 SMNVEV (reference sequence). Trimming stripped 6 bases from V and 1 base from J, with 11 bases between. The CDR3 runs to 14 residues. DNA of the CDR3: TGTGCCAGCAGGACCTGGGGCGGCACAGATACGCAGTATTTT. Protein product: CASRTWGGTDTQYF.

This sequence joins TRBV2 and TRBJ2-5; 7 bases line up with TRBD2. This CDR3 region has 14 residues. The ends lost 4 bases at V and 5 bases at J; junction bases unmatched: 7. Germline CDR1 SNHLY, CDR2 FYNNEI. The CDR3 DNA sequence: TGTGCCAGCAGTGCTGGGGGGGTCGGGGAGACCCAGTACTTC. This encodes CASSAGGVGETQYF.

As concerns this clonotype: A much more abundant neighbour one base away suggests this may be a read error. V gene TRBV20-1 combines with J gene TRBJ2-1; TRBD2 matches 12 bases. Germline V gene lookup returns CDR1 DFQATT and CDR2 SNEGSKA (reference sequence). The V and J ends lost 0 bases and 13 bases, in that order; junction bases with no gene match: 13. The CDR3 loop spans 16 amino acids. CDR3 region: CSARDASGGAAETQFF. Here the CDR3 DNA reads TGCAGTGCTAGAGATGCTAGCGGGGGGGCTGCAGAGACCCAGTTCTTC.

This clonotype has just a few counts. A clone one base away is much larger, so this may be a read error. The chain uses TRBV12-3 or TRBV12-4 and TRBJ1-2; a possible D gene is TRBD1 (5 bases). The CDR3 contains 15 residues. V was pared by 0 bases and J by 5 bases, with 13 bases between. DNA of the CDR3: TGTGCCAGCAGTTTAGCAGGGGCTTCCCGTTATGGCTACACCTTC. Translation: CASSLAGASRYGYTF.